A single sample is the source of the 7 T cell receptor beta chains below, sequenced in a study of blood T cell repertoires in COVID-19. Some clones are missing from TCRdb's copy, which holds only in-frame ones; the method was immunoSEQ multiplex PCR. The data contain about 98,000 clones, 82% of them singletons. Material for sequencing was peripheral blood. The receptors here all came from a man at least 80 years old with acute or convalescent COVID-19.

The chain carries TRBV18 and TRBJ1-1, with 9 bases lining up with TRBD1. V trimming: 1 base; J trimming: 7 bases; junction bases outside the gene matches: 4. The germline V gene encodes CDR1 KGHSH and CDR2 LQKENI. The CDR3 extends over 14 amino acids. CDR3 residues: CASSPLQGAGEAFF. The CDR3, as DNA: TGTGCCAGCTCACCACTACAGGGGGCGGGTGAAGCTTTCTTT.

The CDR3 reads CASSVASGGSYNEQFF. In DNA, the CDR3 is TGTGCCAGCAGCGTAGCGTCAGGGGGCTCCTACAATGAGCAGTTCTTC. This chain joins TRBV9 and TRBJ2-1; 7 nucleotides match TRBD1. Trimming at V came to 0 bases and at J to 0 bases, leaving 3 bases not matched to a gene. The CDR3 runs to 16 residues. Germline values: CDR1 SGDLS, CDR2 YYNGEE.

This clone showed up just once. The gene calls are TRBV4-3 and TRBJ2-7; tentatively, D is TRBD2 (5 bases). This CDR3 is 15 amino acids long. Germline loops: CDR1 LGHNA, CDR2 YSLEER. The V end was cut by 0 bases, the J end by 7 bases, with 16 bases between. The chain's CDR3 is CASSQELMEAREQYF. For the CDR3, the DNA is TGCGCCAGCAGCCAAGAATTGATGGAGGCCAGGGAGCAGTACTTC.

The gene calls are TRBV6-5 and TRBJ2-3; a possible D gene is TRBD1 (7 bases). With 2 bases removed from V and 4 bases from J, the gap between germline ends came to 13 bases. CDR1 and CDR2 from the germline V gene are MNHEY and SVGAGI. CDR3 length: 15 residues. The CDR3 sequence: CASSYGQGGADTQYF. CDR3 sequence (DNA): TGTGCCAGCAGTTACGGTCAGGGGGGAGCAGATACGCAGTATTTT.

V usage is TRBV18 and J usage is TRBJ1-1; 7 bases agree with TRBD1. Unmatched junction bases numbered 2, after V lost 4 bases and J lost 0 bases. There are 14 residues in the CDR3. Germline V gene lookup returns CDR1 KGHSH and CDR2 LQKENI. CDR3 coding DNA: TGTGCCAGCTCACGGGACAGATTGAACACTGAAGCTTTCTTT. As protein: CASSRDRLNTEAFF.

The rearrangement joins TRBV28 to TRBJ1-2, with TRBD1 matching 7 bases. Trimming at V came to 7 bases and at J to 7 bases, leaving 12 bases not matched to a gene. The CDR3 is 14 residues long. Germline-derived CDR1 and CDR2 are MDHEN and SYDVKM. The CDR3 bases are TGTGCCAGCATCATGGACAGGCGACTGGTTGGCTACACCTTC. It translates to CASIMDRRLVGYTF.

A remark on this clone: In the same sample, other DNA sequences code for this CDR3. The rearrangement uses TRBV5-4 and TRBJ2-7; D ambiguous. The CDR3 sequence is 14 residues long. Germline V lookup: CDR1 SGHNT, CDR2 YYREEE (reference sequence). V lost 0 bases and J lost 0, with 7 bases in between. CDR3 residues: CASSLDRSSYEQYF. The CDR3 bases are TGTGCCAGCAGCTTGGACCGGAGCTCCTACGAGCAGTACTTC.